Listed here are 16 T cell receptor beta chains from one sample, sequenced in a study of beta chain features in type 1 diabetes. The antigens of these receptors remain unknown. cDNA synthesis used the whole RNA isolate, giving expressed TCRB sequences. Assay used: immunoSEQ multiplex PCR; TCRdb lists only in-frame clones, some missing. The repertoire has a few hundred thousand clones, about 15% of them found once; the top ten carry 0.015% to 0.02%. Study-level findings and limits: TCRB CDR3s from Type 1 diabetes patients were moderately but significantly shorter in all four CD4+ subsets.

Sequencing input: naive CD4+ T cells from blood. The receptor set was obtained from a man aged 30-40 years with type 1 diabetes.

The chain joins TRBV4-2 to TRBJ2-5; D is undetermined. CDR1 and CDR2 (germline): LGHNA, YNFKEQ. The CDR3 totals 15 residues. Trimming removed 2 bases at V and 2 bases at J, with 12 bases between. The DNA of the CDR3 is TGTGCCAGCAGCCAACAAAGACTTACTCAAGAGACCCAGTACTTC. Translated: CASSQQRLTQETQYF.

The rearrangement joins TRBV4-1 to TRBJ2-5; D possibly corresponds to TRBD2 (5 bases). Trimming removed 0 bases at V and 0 bases at J, with 14 bases between. CDR1 and CDR2 from the germline V gene are MGHRA and YSYEKL. The CDR3 spans 17 residues. CDR3: CASSQDPHTADQETQYF. DNA for the CDR3: TGCGCCAGCAGCCAAGATCCCCACACAGCGGACCAAGAGACCCAGTACTTC.

The V call is TRBV5-1, the J call TRBJ1-2, with D possibly being TRBD1 (6 bases). The CDR3 contains 16 residues. Deletions cut 0 bases from V and 1 base from J, with 13 bases between. Germline loops: CDR1 SGHRS, CDR2 YFSETQ. DNA of the CDR3: TGCGCCAGCAGCTTGGTTAGGGCAGGGGATAACTATGGCTACACCTTC. This sequence encodes CASSLVRAGDNYGYTF. Filled out from reference TRBV5-1 and TRBJ1-2, the complete variable domain reads KAGVTQTPRYLIKTRGQQVTLSCSPISGHRSVSWYQQTPGQGLQFLFEYFSETQRNKGNFPGRFSGRQFSNSRSEMNVSTLELGDSALYLCASSLVRAGDNYGYTFGSGTRLTVV.

This clone has a handful of counts. The chain is built from TRBV5-1 and TRBJ1-1, with TRBD1 as a possible D gene (6 bases). CDR1 and CDR2 from the germline V gene are SGHRS and YFSETQ. CDR3 length: 15 amino acids. The germline V and J ends were trimmed by 4 bases and 2 bases, with 15 bases remaining between them. Here the CDR3 reads CASSPRQEINTEAFF. Here the CDR3 DNA reads TGCGCCAGCAGCCCACGACAGGAGATAAACACTGAAGCTTTCTTT. Using reference TRBV5-1 and TRBJ1-1 for the parts outside the CDR3, the full variable domain is KAGVTQTPRYLIKTRGQQVTLSCSPISGHRSVSWYQQTPGQGLQFLFEYFSETQRNKGNFPGRFSGRQFSNSRSEMNVSTLELGDSALYLCASSPRQEINTEAFFGQGTRLTVV.

The rearrangement joins TRBV10-2 to TRBJ2-7, with 8 bases lining up with TRBD2. There are 15 residues in the CDR3. Germline CDR1 reads WSHSY; CDR2 reads SAAADI. With V trimmed by 2 bases and J by 7 bases, 10 bases remained unmatched. As DNA, the CDR3 is TGCGCCAGCAGTGAGCCCGGACTAGCAGCTCGGGAGCAGTACTTC. This encodes CASSEPGLAAREQYF.

This clone has only one observation. V is TRBV27 and J is TRBJ2-5; TRBD1 matches 8 bases. The DNA end favors TRBJ2-7, so the J call may be wrong. The germline V gene encodes CDR1 MNHEY and CDR2 SMNVEV (reference sequence). This CDR3 has 16 residues. The CDR3 is CARTMTFGRGPVEQYF. The CDR3, as DNA: TGTGCCAGGACTATGACATTTGGCAGGGGGCCCGTCGAGCAGTACTTC.

This clone has more than one count but fewer than ten. The chain carries TRBV2 and TRBJ2-2; 10 bases match TRBD1. The CDR3 length is 13 residues. Germline CDR1 SNHLY, CDR2 FYNNEI. V lost 9 bases and J lost 6; bases outside the gene matches: 4. The CDR3 DNA reads as TGTGCCAGTGGGACAGGGGTTGCCGGGGAGCTGTTTTTT. Translating gives CASGTGVAGELFF.

CDR3 sequence: CASSLAKPLAGELFF. CDR3 bases: TGTGCCAGCAGCTTAGCCAAGCCGTTAGCCGGGGAGCTGTTTTTT. This chain links TRBV13 with TRBJ2-2; D remains unclear. Germline CDR1 is PRHDT and CDR2 is FYEKMQ (reference sequence). With 1 base removed from V and 6 bases from J, the gap between germline ends came to 12 bases. CDR3 length: 15 residues.

This clone was counted a single time. CDR3: CASSSTSGVGHEQFF. DNA of the CDR3: TGTGCCAGCAGCTCGACTAGCGGGGTGGGCCATGAGCAGTTCTTC. The chain is built from TRBV7-2 and TRBJ2-1, with 11 nucleotides matching TRBD2. Trimming cost V 4 bases and J 8 bases; bases outside gene matches: 7. This CDR3 comprises 15 residues. Germline assignment: CDR1 SGHTA and CDR2 FQGNSA.

The chain is built from TRBV6-1 and TRBJ2-7; D unresolved. The germline V gene encodes CDR1 MNHNS and CDR2 SASEGT. Deletions cut 4 bases from V and 1 base from J, with 2 bases between. The CDR3 is made up of 11 amino acids. CDR3 sequence: CASSASYEQYF. DNA of the CDR3: TGTGCCAGCAGTGCTTCCTACGAGCAGTACTTC.

The chain combines TRBV4-2 with TRBJ2-5, with a possible D match to TRBD2 (6 bases). Gene TRBJ2-7 matches the end of the DNA better, so the J call may be wrong. The CDR3 runs 13 residues. CDR1 LGHNA and CDR2 YNFKEQ come from the germline V gene. The CDR3 region has the DNA TGTGCCAGCAGCCAACAACTAGCCGACGAGCAGTACTTC. It encodes CASSQQLADEQYF.

This clone appeared a few times. This chain joins TRBV28 and TRBJ2-7, with TRBD1 identical over 7 bases. Germline CDR1 reads MDHEN; CDR2 reads SYDVKM. V gave up 5 bases and J gave up 1 base; unmatched junction bases: 8. CDR3 size: 15 residues. CDR3 coding DNA: TGTGCCAGCAGTCCGGGGACAGCGTTATCCTACGAGCAGTACTTC. Protein sequence: CASSPGTALSYEQYF.

J is TRBJ2-2 and V is TRBV6-1; 11 positions agree with TRBD2. Germline V gives CDR1 MNHNS, CDR2 SASEGT. This CDR3 comprises 16 residues. After removal of 4 bases from V and 5 bases from J, the junction contained 6 bases not matched to a gene. The CDR3 DNA reads as TGTGCCAGCAGTGCCATAGCGGGGGGGATGACCGGGGAGCTGTTTTTT. This encodes CASSAIAGGMTGELFF.

The chain recombines TRBV6-6 with TRBJ1-1, with 7 bases lining up with TRBD1. V lost 6 bases and J lost 1; bases outside the gene matches: 5. The germline CDR1 and CDR2 sequences are MNHNY and SVGAGI (reference sequence). The CDR3 extends over 14 amino acids. The CDR3, as DNA: TGTGCCAGCAGCCCCCGGACAGGGAACACTGAAGCTTTCTTT. The encoded protein is CASSPRTGNTEAFF.

The sample holds a few counts of this clone. This sequence joins TRBV6-5 and TRBJ1-1; the D is unclear. Between the trimmed V and J ends, which lost 2 bases and 4 bases, there was a span of 11 bases. In germline, CDR1 is MNHEY, CDR2 SVGAGI. This CDR3 has 14 residues. DNA for the CDR3: TGTGCCAGCAGTTACCCCGGGTCCGGCACTGAAGCTTTCTTT. Its protein product is CASSYPGSGTEAFF.

This clone was observed a handful of times. In DNA form, the CDR3 reads TGTGCCAGCAGTGAAGCTCCGCGGCAGGGAGAGACCCAGTACTTC. As protein: CASSEAPRQGETQYF. The chain employs TRBV2 and TRBJ2-5; the D gene is possibly TRBD1 (5 bases). This CDR3 comprises 15 residues. In germline, CDR1 is SNHLY, CDR2 FYNNEI. Trimming removed 0 bases at V and 4 bases at J, with 12 bases between.